These 7 T cell receptor beta chains were sequenced from one sample in a study of CD8+ T cells in alopecia areata. Sequencing templates came from extracted RNA that was reverse transcribed into cDNA. Only in-frame clones appear in the TCRdb table, and some are missing; sequencing was by immunoSEQ multiplex PCR. The sample carries some 170,000 clones, about 67% recorded once. Source: CD8+ T cells sorted from blood, taken at week 0. The receptors shown here come from a human donor with alopecia areata.

This clone was found a few times. This chain links TRBV30 with TRBJ2-1; possibly TRBD1 for D (6 bases). Germline lookup yields CDR1 GTSNPN and CDR2 SVGIG (reference sequence). The CDR3 runs to 17 residues. V shed 4 bases and J shed 4 bases, with 23 bases lying between them. The CDR3 is CAWTSPRWDKKYNEQFF. The CDR3 nucleotides read TGTGCCTGGACCTCTCCTCGGTGGGACAAGAAATACAATGAGCAGTTCTTC.

On this clone itself: A junction end diverges from the germline sequence, so it may reflect a read error. The chain has TRBV7-7 and TRBJ2-7; 8 nucleotides match TRBD2. The germline V gene has CDR1 SSHAT and CDR2 FNYEAQ (reference sequence). This CDR3 is 13 amino acids long. The CDR3 coding sequence is TGTGCTAGCAGCCCCGGGGGGGCAGGCGAGCAGTACTTC. It translates to CASSPGGAGEQYF.

This clone was counted a few times. This sample includes further DNA sequences coding for the same CDR3. The chain recombines TRBV2 with TRBJ2-7; D gene ambiguous. Trimming took off 0 bases at V and 3 bases at J, with 0 bases between the two ends. The germline gives CDR1 SNHLY, CDR2 FYNNEI. The CDR3 sequence is 11 residues long. The CDR3 sequence is CASSEAYEQYF. The CDR3 DNA reads as TGTGCCAGCAGTGAAGCCTACGAGCAGTACTTC.

This chain joins TRBV6-5 and TRBJ1-2; D not resolved. CDR3 length: 14 amino acids. Trimming cost V 2 bases and J 7 bases, with 14 bases left between them. Looked up from germline, CDR1 is MNHEY and CDR2 is SVGAGI. CDR3 bases: TGTGCCAGCAGTTACGGATCAACCCCGACTGGCTACACCTTC. It codes for CASSYGSTPTGYTF.

The chain links TRBV14 to TRBJ2-7, with D perhaps matching TRBD1 (5 bases). V shed 2 bases and J shed 5 bases, with 7 bases lying between them. The CDR3 length is 12 residues. Germline V gene lookup returns CDR1 SGHDN and CDR2 FVKESK. The CDR3 DNA is TGTGCCAGCAGCCAATCAGGGCACGAGCAGTACTTC. This encodes CASSQSGHEQYF.

The CDR3 reads CASSVAGTSTDTQYF. DNA for the CDR3: TGTGCCAGCAGCGTAGCAGGGACCAGCACAGATACGCAGTATTTT. The genes are TRBV9 and TRBJ2-3; D possibly matches TRBD1 or TRBD2 (5 bases each). The germline gives CDR1 SGDLS, CDR2 YYNGEE. The CDR3 runs to 15 residues. Trimming took off 0 bases at V and 0 bases at J, with 8 bases between the two ends.

This clone was counted a few times. This chain joins TRBV2 and TRBJ1-5; 9 nucleotides align to TRBD1. Unmatched junction bases numbered 7, after V lost 4 bases and J lost 0 bases. This CDR3 is 17 amino acids long. Germline V gives CDR1 SNHLY, CDR2 FYNNEI. CDR3 coding DNA: TGTGCCAGCAGTGCGACAGGGGGAAGTCATAGCAATCAGCCCCAGCATTTT. It translates to CASSATGGSHSNQPQHF.